This T cell receptor beta chain was identified during a study of blood T cell repertoires in COVID-19. Profiling relied on immunoSEQ multiplex PCR, and the TCRdb table lists in-frame clones only, not all of them. The table has roughly 440,000 clones, 88% seen once; the top ten hold around 12%. This clone was picked up one time. Sequenced sample: peripheral blood. The TCR was taken from a woman aged 45-65 years with COVID-19, enrolled during active disease.

The CDR3 spells CSASQGNSGNTIYF. The CDR3, as DNA: TGCAGTGCTAGTCAGGGAAACTCTGGAAACACCATATATTTT. The V and J genes are TRBV20-1 and TRBJ1-3, with D tentatively TRBD1 (5 bases). The CDR3 runs to 14 residues. Germline V gives CDR1 DFQATT, CDR2 SNEGSKA (reference sequence). Trimming took 3 bases from V and 0 from J, leaving 9 bases between them.